This T cell receptor beta chain was captured in a study of spatial heterogeneity in lung cancer. This sample's time point: blood at routine non-recurrence follow-up after resection. The study sequenced unsorted whole RNA from tumor, nontumor lung or frozen PBMC. The germline CDR1 and CDR2 sequences are LGHDT and YNNKEL (reference sequence). The CDR3 sequence is 13 residues long. Trimming took 0 bases from V and 12 from J, leaving 12 bases between them. MiXCR, run by TCRdb on the 5' RACE reads, gives a single entry per CDR3 protein. The sample carries around 110,000 distinct CDR3 sequences, over 9% recorded once.

The V and J genes are TRBV3-1 and TRBJ2-1; D perhaps matches TRBD1 (5 bases). The sequence was collected from a male donor with early-stage non-small cell lung cancer. The sequenced sample was PBMCs, obtained at follow-up. The CDR3 bases are TGTGCCAGCAGCCAAGATAGGCTGGGGCCGCAGTTCTTC. Its protein product is CASSQDRLGPQFF.